What follows are 15 T cell receptor beta chains derived from one specimen sequenced in a study of regulatory T cells in long-lasting Graves disease. To make TCR beta libraries, researchers used iRepertoire HTBI primers and Arm-PCR of CDR3 regions. TCRdb called the multiplex PCR reads again in MiXCR, with one record for every CDR3 protein. This table has over 350,000 distinct CDR3 sequences, roughly 20% appearing once. Time point of the sample: persistent/refractory GD, antithyroid drugs over 5 years with positive TRAb. Extracted PBMC RNA gave rise to the TCR library. This sample comprised peripheral blood mononuclear cells (PBMCs), obtained when the disease was refractory, from a patient treated with antithyroid drugs. Source of these receptors: a female donor with Graves disease.

The chain recombines TRBV6-2 or TRBV6-3 with TRBJ1-5, with D perhaps matching TRBD1 (6 bases). Germline CDR1 MNHEY, CDR2 SVGEGT. The V end lost 0 bases, the J end lost 4 bases, and 19 bases lay between the germline ends. The CDR3 covers 18 residues. The CDR3 sequence is CASSYSSGRGLKNQPQHF. The DNA for the CDR3 is TGTGCCAGCAGTTACTCGAGTGGCAGGGGCCTGAAGAATCAGCCCCAGCATTTT.

In this sample, this clonotype turned up many times. This chain joins TRBV12-3 or TRBV12-4 and TRBJ2-7; 7 nucleotides align to TRBD2. CDR3 length equals 17 residues. Losses at the gene ends were 2 bases for V and 2 bases for J; bases not matched to a gene: 12. The CDR3 is CASSLPFAGVHTYEQYF. The CDR3 nucleotides read TGTGCCAGCAGTTTACCTTTTGCGGGAGTCCACACCTACGAGCAGTACTTC.

At least ten counts were recorded for this clonotype. This sequence joins TRBV28 and TRBJ2-7, with 8 bases that match TRBD1. V was pared by 4 bases and J by 6 bases, with 8 bases of the junction left unmatched. The CDR3 spans 14 residues. In germline, CDR1 is MDHEN, CDR2 SYDVKM. CDR3 nucleotide sequence: TGTGCCAGCAGTTGGGGGACAGGCCCCGTCGAGCAGTACTTC. Translated, it gives CASSWGTGPVEQYF.

This clonotype has a count of ten or more. This sequence joins TRBV2 and TRBJ1-5; D ambiguous. V lost 3 bases and J 3 bases, leaving 9 bases between the germline ends. CDR1 and CDR2 (germline): SNHLY, FYNNEI. CDR3 size: 14 residues. The CDR3 loop reads CASSEWRNNQPQHF. CDR3 sequence (DNA): TGTGCCAGCAGTGAGTGGAGGAACAATCAGCCCCAGCATTTT.

This clonotype showed up many times. The chain combines TRBV11-2 with TRBJ2-2; the match to TRBD2 covers 12 bases. This CDR3 spans 20 amino acids. Germline assignment: CDR1 SGHAT and CDR2 FQNNGV. The junction had 17 bases not matched to a gene; V was cut back by 4 bases and J by 5 bases. DNA of the CDR3: TGTGCCAGCAGCTCAAGTAGGGCGACTAGCGGGAGTGTGTGGACCGGGGAGCTGTTTTTT. Translation: CASSSSRATSGSVWTGELFF.

This clonotype was observed once. At one end the junction does not follow the germline gene, possibly because of a read error. This chain's CDR3 is CSAGDSQWTSGSSYEQYF. DNA for the CDR3: TGCAGTGCTGGAGATTCCCAATGGACTAGCGGGAGCTCCTACGAGCAGTACTTC. The V and J genes are TRBV20-1 and TRBJ2-7; 13 bases are shared with TRBD2. In germline, CDR1 is DFQATT, CDR2 SNEGSKA (reference sequence). The CDR3 contains 18 residues.

This clonotype was detected many times. The chain carries TRBV11-2 and TRBJ2-5; possibly TRBD1 or TRBD2 for D (6 bases each). The CDR3 runs 15 residues. Trimming removed 7 bases from V and 5 bases from J, with 20 bases in between. The germline V gene encodes CDR1 SGHAT and CDR2 FQNNGV. CDR3 DNA sequence: TGTGCCAGCAACCCGAGTGGAGGGGGGAGGGAGACCCAGTACTTC. Its protein is CASNPSGGGRETQYF.

This clonotype was seen ten or more times. The J gene is TRBJ1-2, the V gene TRBV2; possible D gene TRBD1, 6 bases. V was shortened by 6 bases and J by 5 bases, with 13 bases between the two germline ends. The length of the CDR3 is 13 residues. CDR1 and CDR2 (germline): SNHLY, FYNNEI. The CDR3: CASRGAGVYGYTF. Written as DNA, the CDR3 is TGTGCCAGCAGGGGGGCAGGGGTGTATGGCTACACCTTC.

This clonotype was observed many times. The V and J genes are TRBV11-2 and TRBJ2-5; D possibly corresponds to TRBD2 (6 bases). The germline V and J ends were trimmed by 3 bases and 5 bases, with 13 bases remaining between them. The CDR3 has 14 amino acids. Per the germline V gene, CDR1 is SGHAT and CDR2 is FQNNGV. The CDR3 reads CASSLGGMYETQYF. The CDR3 DNA follows: TGTGCCAGCAGCTTGGGCGGGATGTATGAGACCCAGTACTTC.

This clonotype has a count of ten or more. The V and J genes are TRBV20-1 and TRBJ2-5, with TRBD1 as a possible D gene (5 bases). Trimming took off 5 bases at V and 7 bases at J, with 20 bases between the two ends. CDR1 is DFQATT and CDR2 is SNEGSKA in the germline V gene (reference sequence). This CDR3 has 14 amino acids. The CDR3 DNA follows: TGCAGTGCTTCCCCCCCACAGGCCACTGGGACCCAGTACTTC. Its translation: CSASPPQATGTQYF.

This clonotype came up a few times. The chain couples TRBV11-2 to TRBJ2-2, with 9 positions matching TRBD2. The CDR3 covers 19 residues. Germline trimming cut 1 base from V and 4 bases from J; bases unmatched to any gene: 13. Germline V gene sequence: CDR1 SGHAT, CDR2 FQNNGV. As DNA, the CDR3 is TGTGCCAGCAGCTTAGTGGTCCGGCTAGCGGGACCAGGCACCGGGGAGCTGTTTTTT. Its protein product is CASSLVVRLAGPGTGELFF.

This clonotype was counted many times. In DNA, the CDR3 is TGTGCCAGCAGTGGGGAGGCAGGAGAGACCCAGTACTTC. Protein: CASSGEAGETQYF. The genes are TRBV2 and TRBJ2-5, with D perhaps TRBD2 (6 bases). CDR1 and CDR2 (germline): SNHLY, FYNNEI. CDR3 length equals 13 residues. The germline V and J ends were trimmed by 4 bases and 4 bases, with 10 bases remaining between them.

This clonotype appeared many times. The chain uses TRBV30 and TRBJ1-2, with D possibly being TRBD1 (5 bases). This CDR3 comprises 13 residues. V was pared by 5 bases and J by 2 bases, with 12 bases between. The germline V gene encodes CDR1 GTSNPN and CDR2 SVGIG (reference sequence). CDR3 DNA sequence: TGTGCCTGGGAGCCCGGGGGGAACTATGGCTACACCTTC. This translates into CAWEPGGNYGYTF. Full variable domain (remainder filled in from reference TRBV30 and TRBJ1-2): SQTIHQWPATLVQPVGSPLSLECTVEGTSNPNLYWYRQAAGRGLQLLFYSVGIGQISSEVPQNLSASRPQDRQFILSSKKLLLSDSGFYLCAWEPGGNYGYTFGSGTRLTVV.

This rearrangement joins TRBV5-1 to TRBJ2-2; D remains unclear. V was pared by 5 bases and J by 0 bases, with 11 bases between. The CDR3 totals 15 residues. Germline-derived CDR1 and CDR2 are SGHRS and YFSETQ. The CDR3 spells CASRDVSSNTGELFF. The CDR3 DNA follows: TGCGCCAGCAGGGACGTGAGCTCGAACACCGGGGAGCTGTTTTTT.

The chain uses TRBV10-3 and TRBJ1-2; D unclear. With 2 bases removed from V and 2 bases from J, the gap between germline ends came to 3 bases. CDR1 is ENHRY and CDR2 is SYGVKD in the germline V gene. The CDR3 is made up of 12 amino acids. CDR3 sequence: CAISEVNYGYTF. Written as DNA, the CDR3 is TGTGCCATCAGTGAGGTGAACTATGGCTACACCTTC.